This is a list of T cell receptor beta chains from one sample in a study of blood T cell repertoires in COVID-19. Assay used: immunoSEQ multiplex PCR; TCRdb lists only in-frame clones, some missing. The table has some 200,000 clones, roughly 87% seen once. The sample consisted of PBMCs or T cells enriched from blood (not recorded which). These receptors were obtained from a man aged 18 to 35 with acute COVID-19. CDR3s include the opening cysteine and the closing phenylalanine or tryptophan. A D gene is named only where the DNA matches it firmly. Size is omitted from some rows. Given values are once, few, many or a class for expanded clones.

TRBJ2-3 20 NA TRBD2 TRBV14 TGTGCCAGCAGCCAAGTCTGGGGACTAGCGGGAGGTCCTAGCACAGATACGCAGTATTTT CASSQVWGLAGGPSTDTQYF
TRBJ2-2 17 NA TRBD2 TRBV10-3 TGTGCCATCAGTGAGGTGGTAGCGGGCGGAAACACCGGGGAGCTGTTTTTT CAISEVVAGGNTGELFF
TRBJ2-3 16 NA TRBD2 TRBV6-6 TGTGCCAGCAGGAGACTAGCGGGAGTGGTGACAGATACGCAGTATTTT CASRRLAGVVTDTQYF
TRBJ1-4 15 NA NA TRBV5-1 TGCGCCAGCAGCTTGGGAGGGATAACTAATGAAAAACTGTTTTTT CASSLGGITNEKLFF
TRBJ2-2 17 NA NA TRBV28 TGTGCCAGCAATCCGGGGGTAGCAGGTCTTAACACCGGGGAGCTGTTTTTT CASNPGVAGLNTGELFF
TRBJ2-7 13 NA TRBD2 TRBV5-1 TGCGCCAGCAGCTGGGGAGGGGTGGGAGAGCAGTACTTC CASSWGGVGEQYF
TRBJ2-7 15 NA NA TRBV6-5 TGTGCCAGCAACCTCGGAGAGGGAATAGGCTACGAGCAGTACTTC CASNLGEGIGYEQYF
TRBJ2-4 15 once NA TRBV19 TGTGCCAGTAGCGGAACAGGTTTAGCCAAAAACATTCAGTACTTC CASSGTGLAKNIQYF
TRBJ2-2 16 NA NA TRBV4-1 TGCGCCAGCAGCCACCCCAGGGGAGATGCGGCCGGGGAGCTGTTTTTT CASSHPRGDAAGELFF
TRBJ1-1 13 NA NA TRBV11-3 TGTGCCAGCAGCTCGGACAGTGAGACTGAAGCTTTCTTT CASSSDSETEAFF
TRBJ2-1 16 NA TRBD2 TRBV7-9 TGTGCCAGCAGCTTAACTAGCGGGTCATTGGGCAATGAGCAGTTCTTC CASSLTSGSLGNEQFF
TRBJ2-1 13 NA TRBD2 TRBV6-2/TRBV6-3 TGTGCCAGCAGCCCGGGGGGTAGTAATGAGCAGTTCTTC CASSPGGSNEQFF
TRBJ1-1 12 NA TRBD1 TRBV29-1 TGCAGCGTTGAAGGGACAGGGCCCGAAGCTTTCTTT CSVEGTGPEAFF
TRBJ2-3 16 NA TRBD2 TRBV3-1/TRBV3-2 TGTGCCAGCAGCCATGGAACTAGCGGAAGCACAGATACGCAGTATTTT CASSHGTSGSTDTQYF
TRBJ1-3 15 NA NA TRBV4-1 TGCGCCAGCAGCCAAGAGATACAAGCTGGAAACACCATATATTTT CASSQEIQAGNTIYF
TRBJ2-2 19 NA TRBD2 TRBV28 TGTGCCAGCAAACCAACCCCTGGGACTAGCGGGAGATTCACCGGGGAGCTGTTTTTT CASKPTPGTSGRFTGELFF
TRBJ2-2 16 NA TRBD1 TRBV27 TGTGCCAGCAGTTCTAGACAGGGGTTTAACACCGGGGAGCTGTTTTTT CASSSRQGFNTGELFF
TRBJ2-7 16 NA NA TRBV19 TGTGCCAGTAGTATAGATCGCAGGGAACCCACCTACGAGCAGTACTTC CASSIDRREPTYEQYF
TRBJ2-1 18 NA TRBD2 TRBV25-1 TGTGCCAGCAGTGAACTGACGGGGACTAGCGGGAGGAACAATGAGCAGTTCTTC CASSELTGTSGRNNEQFF
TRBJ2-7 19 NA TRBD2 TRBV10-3 TGTGCCATCAGTGAGTCTGAAGGACTAGCGGGGGTTAGCTCCTACGAGCAGTACTTC CAISESEGLAGVSSYEQYF
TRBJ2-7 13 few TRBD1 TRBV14 TGTGCCAGCGGGGGACAGCCCCCCTACGAGCAGTACTTC CASGGQPPYEQYF
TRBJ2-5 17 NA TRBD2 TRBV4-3 TGCGCCAGCAGCCAAGTCGGTAGCGGGAGAAGACAAGAGACCCAGTACTTC CASSQVGSGRRQETQYF
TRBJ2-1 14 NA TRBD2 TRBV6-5 TGTGCCAGCAGGGATAGCGGGAGGGACAATGAGCAGTTCTTC CASRDSGRDNEQFF
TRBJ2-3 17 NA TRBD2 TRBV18 TGTGCCAGCTCAACCGGGACTAGCGGGAGTGGCACAGATACGCAGTATTTT CASSTGTSGSGTDTQYF
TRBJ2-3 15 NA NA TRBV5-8 TGTGCCAGCAGCCGGAGGACGCCTAGCACAGATACGCAGTATTTT CASSRRTPSTDTQYF
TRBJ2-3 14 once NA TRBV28 TGTGCCAGCAGTTTCCGGACTAGCACAGATACGCAGTATTTT CASSFRTSTDTQYF
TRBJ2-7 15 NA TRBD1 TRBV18 TGTGCCAGCTCACCCGGACAGGGGGTAACCTACGAGCAGTACTTC CASSPGQGVTYEQYF
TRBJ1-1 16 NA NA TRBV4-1 TGCGCCAGCAGCCAAGATTGGCGGGGGTTGAGTACTGAAGCTTTCTTT CASSQDWRGLSTEAFF
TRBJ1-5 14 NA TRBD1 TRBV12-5 TGTGCTAGTGGACCGATACAGGGGAGAACGCCCCAGCATTTT CASGPIQGRTPQHF
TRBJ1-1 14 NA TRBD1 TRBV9 TGTGCCAGCAGCACGAGACAGGGGGCGACTGAAGCTTTCTTT CASSTRQGATEAFF
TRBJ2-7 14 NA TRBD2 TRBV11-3 TGTGCCAGCAGCATTAGCGGGAACCCTTACGAGCAGTACTTC CASSISGNPYEQYF
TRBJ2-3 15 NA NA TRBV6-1 TGTGCCAGCAGTGACCCCCCGGACTACACAGATACGCAGTATTTT CASSDPPDYTDTQYF
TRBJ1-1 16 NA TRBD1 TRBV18 TGTGCCAGCTCACCACGGGGAGGACAGGGTCGCTCTGAAGCTTTCTTT CASSPRGGQGRSEAFF
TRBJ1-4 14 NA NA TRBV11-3 TGTGCCAGCAGCTTGGGCACGACTAATGAAAAACTGTTTTTT CASSLGTTNEKLFF
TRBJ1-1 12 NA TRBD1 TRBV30 TGTGCCTCTCAGGGGGCGCTCACTGAAGCTTTCTTT CASQGALTEAFF
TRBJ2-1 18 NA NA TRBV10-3 TGTGCCATCAGCGGACCGGAGAACAGGGCTTCTGAACGGAATGAGCAGTTCTTC CAISGPENRASERNEQFF
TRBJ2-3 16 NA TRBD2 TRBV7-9 TGTGCCAGCAGCTTAGAACGGCTAGCGGGTTCAGATACGCAGTATTTT CASSLERLAGSDTQYF
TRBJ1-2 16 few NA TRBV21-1 TGTGCCAGCAGCCCCCGATCAGGGGCTGTACGTGATGGCTACACCTTC CASSPRSGAVRDGYTF
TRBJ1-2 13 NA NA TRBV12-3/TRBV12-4 TGTGCCAGCAGTCTACAGGGTTCGGTTGGCTACACCTTC CASSLQGSVGYTF
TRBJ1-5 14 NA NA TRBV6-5 TGTGCCAGCAGTTTACAGGGTAGCAATCAGCCCCAGCATTTT CASSLQGSNQPQHF
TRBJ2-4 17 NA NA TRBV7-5 TGTGCCAGAAGCTTCGTTGGGGATTGCGGGGCCAAAAACATTCAGTACTTC CARSFVGDCGAKNIQYF
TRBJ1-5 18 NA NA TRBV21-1 TGTGCCAGCAGCAAAGCGCCAGGACAGGGATTACTAGGACAGCCCCAGCATTTT CASSKAPGQGLLGQPQHF
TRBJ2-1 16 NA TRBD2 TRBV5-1 TGCGCCAGCAGCTTGACTAGCGGGAGGATTTACAATGAGCAGTTCTTC CASSLTSGRIYNEQFF
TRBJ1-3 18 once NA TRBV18 TGTGCCAGCTCACCATTTGATTCTGGGCAGGGGACTGGAAACACCATATATTTT CASSPFDSGQGTGNTIYF
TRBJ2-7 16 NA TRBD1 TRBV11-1 TGTGCCAGCAGCAGACTCCGTGGACAGGGAATATACGAGCAGTACTTC CASSRLRGQGIYEQYF
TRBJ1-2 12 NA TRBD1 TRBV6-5 TGTGCCACCCCGGGACAGTACTATGGCTACACCTTC CATPGQYYGYTF
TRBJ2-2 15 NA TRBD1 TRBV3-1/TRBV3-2 TGTGCCAGCAGCGCCCGGGACAGGGCGACCGGGGAGCTGTTTTTT CASSARDRATGELFF
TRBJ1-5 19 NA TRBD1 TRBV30 TGTGCCTGGAGTGTAAATAAGCGGGGACAGGGCCTTAGCAATCAGCCCCAGCATTTT CAWSVNKRGQGLSNQPQHF
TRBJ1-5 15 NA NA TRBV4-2 TGTGCCAGCAGCCAAGACCATGGGGCGGTTCAGCCCCAGCATTTT CASSQDHGAVQPQHF
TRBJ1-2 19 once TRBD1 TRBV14 TGTGCCAGCAGCCAAGATCCGCTGGGACAGGGGAATGTAGGCTATGGCTACACCTTC CASSQDPLGQGNVGYGYTF
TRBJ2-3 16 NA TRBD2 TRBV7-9 TGTGCCAGCAGCTTAGGGACTAGCCGATACACAGATACGCAGTATTTT CASSLGTSRYTDTQYF
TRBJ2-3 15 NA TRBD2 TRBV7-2 TGTGCCAGCAGCCGGGGGGGACTATCCTTTTATACGCAGTATTTT CASSRGGLSFYTQYF
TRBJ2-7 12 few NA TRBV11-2 TGTGCCAGCAGCCGAGGGACCTACGAGCAGTACTTC CASSRGTYEQYF
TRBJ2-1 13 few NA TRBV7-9 TGTGCCAGCAGCTTAGGTGGGGCCTGGGAGCAGTTCTTC CASSLGGAWEQFF
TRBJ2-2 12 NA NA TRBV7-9 TGTGCCAGCAGCTCCGGGTCCGGGGAGCTGTTTTTT CASSSGSGELFF
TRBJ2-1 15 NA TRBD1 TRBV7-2 TGTGCCAGCAGCCCCCGACAGGGGTCATACAATGAGCAGTTCTTC CASSPRQGSYNEQFF
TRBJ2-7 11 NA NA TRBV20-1 TGCAGTGCTAGTGAAGGGGACGAGCAGTACTTC CSASEGDEQYF